These T cell receptor beta chains were read from a single sample in a study of T-cell memory formation after mild COVID-19. TCRdb re-called the 5' RACE reads with MiXCR, one entry per CDR3 protein. The table has around 370,000 distinct CDR3 sequences, around 21% seen once; the top ten hold approximately 12%. Specimen: PBMCs or a T cell subset sorted from them (not recorded which). These receptor sequences come from an adult woman who had mild COVID-19 (a few samples of this study predate the infection). Cell type and time point are not known. CDR3s include the opening cysteine and the closing phenylalanine or tryptophan. A D gene is named only where the DNA matches it firmly. Size values are once, few and many counts, or a class for expanded clones, and some rows have none.

d_call,j_call,v_call,clone_size,cdr3_nt,cdr3_aa
TRBD2,TRBJ2-2,TRBV20-1,few,TGCAGTGCTAGGGATCGGGGGGACACCGGGGAGCTGTTTTTT,CSARDRGDTGELFF
NA,TRBJ2-3,TRBV24-1,once,TGTGCCACCAGCGGACCTCCACCAGATACGCAGTATTTT,CATSGPPPDTQYF
NA,TRBJ2-3,TRBV11-2,few,TGTGCCAGCACCCCGTGGGGGGGGGCTGCAGATACGCAGTATTTT,CASTPWGGAADTQYF
NA,TRBJ2-2,TRBV2,NA,TGTGCCAGCAGAAGCTCATGGGTGACCGGGGAGCTGTTTTTT,CASRSSWVTGELFF
NA,TRBJ1-1,TRBV29-1,few,TGCAGCGTTGAGAGACAGTCGAGTACTGAAGCTTTCTTT,CSVERQSSTEAFF
TRBD2,TRBJ2-7,TRBV9,NA,TGTGCCAGCAGCTTGGGACTAGGTTTATCCGAGCAGTACTTC,CASSLGLGLSEQYF
TRBD1,TRBJ2-1,TRBV11-2,few,TGTGCCAGCAGCCGACAGGGGACTCTACTCAATGAGCAGTTCTTC,CASSRQGTLLNEQFF
NA,TRBJ2-3,TRBV6-2/TRBV6-3,few,TGTGCCACCGGTCAAGCAGATACGCAGTATTTT,CATGQADTQYF
NA,TRBJ2-1,TRBV12-3/TRBV12-4,few,TGTGCCAGCAGTCGGCCGAAGTTACTTAATGAGCAGTTCTTC,CASSRPKLLNEQFF
NA,TRBJ1-2,TRBV4-2,once,TGTGCCAGCAGCCAAAATGCCCAAGTGCGGGGCTACACCTTC,CASSQNAQVRGYTF
NA,TRBJ2-7,TRBV29-1,NA,TGCAGCGTGCGCCTTACAGCCAACTCCTACGAGCAGTACTTC,CSVRLTANSYEQYF
TRBD1,TRBJ1-6,TRBV4-3,many,TGCGCCAGCAGCCCCACGTCCGGGACAGGGGGATCACCCCTCCACTTT,CASSPTSGTGGSPLHF
TRBD1,TRBJ2-3,TRBV5-1,few,TGCGCCAGCAGCTTAACAGGGGTAGATACGCAGTATTTT,CASSLTGVDTQYF
TRBD1,TRBJ2-1,TRBV7-3,NA,TGTGCCAGCAGCTACGGGACAGGAGCTTACAATGAGCAGTTCTTC,CASSYGTGAYNEQFF
NA,TRBJ2-5,TRBV5-5,NA,TGTGCCAGCAGGGGGTCCGAGGAGACCCAGTACTTC,CASRGSEETQYF
NA,TRBJ2-7,TRBV29-1,NA,TGCAGCGTATCACAGAGCTCCTACGAGCAGTACTTC,CSVSQSSYEQYF
TRBD1,TRBJ1-1,TRBV6-2/TRBV6-3,few,TGTGCCAGCAGTTACTCCAGGGACAGGGGGCCCACTGAAGCTTTCTTT,CASSYSRDRGPTEAFF
TRBD1,TRBJ2-3,TRBV5-1,few,TGCGCCAGCAGCTCCGGGACAGGGGGAGATACGCAGTATTTT,CASSSGTGGDTQYF
TRBD2,TRBJ2-3,TRBV10-3,NA,TGTGCCATCAGCGATCTCGGGGGGGGCACAGATACGCAGTATTTT,CAISDLGGGTDTQYF
NA,TRBJ2-3,TRBV2,few,TGTGCCAGCACCAAGGGGAGTTGGAACACAGATACGCAGTATTTT,CASTKGSWNTDTQYF
NA,TRBJ1-4,TRBV5-1,few,TGCGCCAGCAGCCATGAGCGGGGTGAAAAACTGTTTTTT,CASSHERGEKLFF
TRBD2,TRBJ2-3,TRBV7-2,few,TGTGCCAGCAGCTTTACCCACCCGACTAGCTCAGATACGCAGTATTTT,CASSFTHPTSSDTQYF
TRBD2,TRBJ2-5,TRBV4-2,many,TGTGCCAGCAGCCAAGAGGCACTAGCGGGGGCCCAAGGTACCCAGTACTTC,CASSQEALAGAQGTQYF